This T cell receptor beta chain comes out of a study of blood T cells in healthy people across ages. Whole-study results and caveats: Unsorted PBMCs blocked a conclusive comparison of naive and antigen-experienced cells. TCR beta diversity per million T cells fell roughly linearly with age.

The use of a sample-barcoded 5' primer and a J-beta primer mix characterized a second PCR of about 7 to 12 cycles. Each sample provided no less than 2.5 million CDR3-containing paired-end reads. MiXCR, run by TCRdb on the 5' RACE reads, gives a single entry per CDR3 protein. The sample lists some 900,000 distinct CDR3 sequences; about 44% were seen once. This clonotype occurred a few times. Its cognate antigen is unknown. The V gene lost 8 bases and the J gene lost 3 bases, with 14 bases spanning the gap. Looked up from germline, CDR1 is MNHNS and CDR2 is SASEGT. The length of the CDR3 is 13 residues. This sequence originates from a man aged 25 to 40 in good health. The sample taken for sequencing was blood. The chain is built from TRBV6-1 and TRBJ2-7; perhaps TRBD2 as D (6 bases). The CDR3 here is CASSRLVIYEQYF. The CDR3 DNA reads TGTGCCAGCTCGAGACTAGTAATCTACGAGCAGTACTTC.